The rows below give T cell receptor beta chains drawn from one sample of a study of T cell changes during pregnancy in multiple sclerosis. Measured with immunoSEQ multiplex PCR; TCRdb has only the in-frame clones, and not every one. The data hold 20,000 to 25,000 clones, with around four fifths observed a single time. The sample was CD8+ T cells from peripheral blood mononuclear cells, taken in the first trimester of pregnancy. These receptor sequences come from a female donor in good health, enrolled as a control in a pregnancy study. Both conserved end residues are part of each CDR3. The order of the fields is D gene, V gene, clone size, J gene, CDR3 protein, CDR3 DNA. D genes are given only for firm matches. A row's size may be missing; if present it is once, few, many or a size class.

D gene: -
V gene: TRBV6-4
clone size: -
J gene: TRBJ1-2
CDR3 protein: CASSDELGYTF
CDR3 DNA: TGTGCCAGCAGTGACGAGCTTGGCTACACCTTC

D gene: -
V gene: TRBV9
clone size: -
J gene: TRBJ1-2
CDR3 protein: CASSPSGKSHYGYTF
CDR3 DNA: TGTGCCAGCAGCCCTTCCGGGAAGAGTCATTATGGCTACACCTTC

D gene: -
V gene: TRBV4-1
clone size: -
J gene: TRBJ1-1
CDR3 protein: CASSQDSALPGTEAFF
CDR3 DNA: TGCGCCAGCAGCCAAGATTCGGCCCTCCCGGGCACTGAAGCTTTCTTT

D gene: -
V gene: TRBV4-1
clone size: -
J gene: TRBJ2-1
CDR3 protein: CASSQEHGGAPQFF
CDR3 DNA: TGCGCCAGCAGCCAAGAGCACGGGGGAGCCCCCCAGTTCTTC

D gene: -
V gene: TRBV21-1
clone size: -
J gene: TRBJ2-5
CDR3 protein: CASSKELAGETQYF
CDR3 DNA: TGTGCCAGCAGCAAAGAACTAGCGGGAGAGACCCAGTACTTC

D gene: -
V gene: TRBV2
clone size: -
J gene: TRBJ1-2
CDR3 protein: CASRPQGAYGYTF
CDR3 DNA: TGTGCCAGCAGACCTCAAGGGGCCTATGGCTACACCTTC

D gene: TRBD2
V gene: TRBV5-1
clone size: -
J gene: TRBJ2-7
CDR3 protein: CASSPGLAGGYEQYF
CDR3 DNA: TGCGCCAGCAGCCCTGGACTAGCGGGGGGCTACGAGCAGTACTTC

D gene: TRBD1
V gene: TRBV19
clone size: -
J gene: TRBJ1-6
CDR3 protein: CASSTDRVNSPLHF
CDR3 DNA: TGTGCCAGTAGTACGGACAGGGTCAATTCACCCCTCCACTTT

D gene: -
V gene: TRBV7-2
clone size: -
J gene: TRBJ2-1
CDR3 protein: CASSFFGVKADAYNEQFF
CDR3 DNA: TGTGCCAGCAGCTTCTTTGGAGTTAAGGCCGACGCCTACAATGAGCAGTTCTTC

D gene: -
V gene: TRBV9
clone size: -
J gene: TRBJ1-1
CDR3 protein: CASSVGIEGGNPEAFF
CDR3 DNA: TGTGCCAGCAGCGTAGGAATAGAGGGGGGGAACCCTGAAGCTTTCTTT

D gene: -
V gene: TRBV9
clone size: -
J gene: TRBJ2-7
CDR3 protein: CASGGSSSYEQYF
CDR3 DNA: TGTGCCAGCGGGGGGAGCAGCTCCTACGAGCAGTACTTC

D gene: TRBD2
V gene: TRBV2
clone size: medium-sized
J gene: TRBJ2-2
CDR3 protein: CASPSSGGRGTGELFF
CDR3 DNA: TGTGCCAGCCCTTCTAGCGGTGGTAGGGGCACCGGGGAGCTGTTTTTT

D gene: -
V gene: TRBV6-1
clone size: few
J gene: TRBJ1-1
CDR3 protein: CASSRQVMNTEAFF
CDR3 DNA: TGTGCCAGCAGCCGACAGGTGATGAACACTGAAGCTTTCTTT

D gene: -
V gene: TRBV28
clone size: -
J gene: TRBJ1-5
CDR3 protein: CASNPTDSNQPQHF
CDR3 DNA: TGTGCCAGCAACCCTACAGATAGCAATCAGCCCCAGCATTTT

D gene: -
V gene: TRBV30
clone size: -
J gene: TRBJ2-6
CDR3 protein: CAWSVLDSSSGANVLTF
CDR3 DNA: TGTGCCTGGAGTGTACTTGACAGTTCCTCTGGGGCCAACGTCCTGACTTTC

D gene: -
V gene: TRBV9
clone size: few
J gene: TRBJ1-2
CDR3 protein: CASTGYGYTF
CDR3 DNA: TGTGCCAGCACGGGATATGGCTACACCTTC

D gene: TRBD1
V gene: TRBV28
clone size: -
J gene: TRBJ1-2
CDR3 protein: CASSSRPHGQGIGYGYTF
CDR3 DNA: TGTGCCAGCAGTTCTCGCCCCCACGGACAGGGGATTGGCTATGGCTACACCTTC

D gene: -
V gene: TRBV6-4
clone size: -
J gene: TRBJ2-6
CDR3 protein: CASSSGVSGANVLTF
CDR3 DNA: TGTGCCAGCAGCTCAGGGGTCTCTGGGGCCAACGTCCTGACTTTC

D gene: TRBD2
V gene: TRBV10-3
clone size: -
J gene: TRBJ2-3
CDR3 protein: CAISARLAVSTDTQYF
CDR3 DNA: TGTGCCATCAGTGCCCGACTAGCGGTTAGCACAGATACGCAGTATTTT

D gene: -
V gene: TRBV21-1
clone size: -
J gene: TRBJ1-1
CDR3 protein: CASSSTGDGDTEAFF
CDR3 DNA: TGTGCCAGCAGTTCTACAGGGGATGGGGACACTGAAGCTTTCTTT

D gene: -
V gene: TRBV12-5
clone size: many
J gene: TRBJ1-2
CDR3 protein: CASGDEGQGLYGYTF
CDR3 DNA: TGTGCTAGTGGTGATGAGGGGCAGGGACTCTATGGCTACACCTTC

D gene: -
V gene: TRBV7-9
clone size: -
J gene: TRBJ2-7
CDR3 protein: CASSLAAGSYEQYF
CDR3 DNA: TGTGCCAGCAGCTTAGCGGCAGGTTCCTACGAGCAGTACTTC

D gene: -
V gene: TRBV27
clone size: -
J gene: TRBJ1-2
CDR3 protein: CASSLFAGGEGYTF
CDR3 DNA: TGTGCCAGCAGTTTATTTGCCGGGGGAGAAGGCTACACCTTC

D gene: TRBD1
V gene: TRBV2
clone size: -
J gene: TRBJ1-1
CDR3 protein: CASSGDRGEAFF
CDR3 DNA: TGTGCCAGCAGTGGGGACAGGGGAGAAGCTTTCTTT

D gene: -
V gene: TRBV30
clone size: -
J gene: TRBJ1-5
CDR3 protein: CAWSLKATGQPQHF
CDR3 DNA: TGTGCCTGGAGTTTAAAGGCTACGGGTCAGCCCCAGCATTTT

D gene: -
V gene: TRBV6-1
clone size: few
J gene: TRBJ2-4
CDR3 protein: CASSEDPEGGNIQYF
CDR3 DNA: TGTGCCAGCAGTGAAGACCCAGAAGGAGGAAACATTCAGTACTTC

D gene: -
V gene: TRBV27
clone size: -
J gene: TRBJ2-1
CDR3 protein: CASSLLRVRDNEQFF
CDR3 DNA: TGTGCCAGCAGTTTATTGCGGGTACGGGACAATGAGCAGTTCTTC

D gene: -
V gene: TRBV7-6
clone size: -
J gene: TRBJ2-2
CDR3 protein: CASNLGGENTGELFF
CDR3 DNA: TGTGCCAGCAACTTAGGCGGTGAGAACACCGGGGAGCTGTTTTTT

D gene: -
V gene: TRBV10-2
clone size: few
J gene: TRBJ1-1
CDR3 protein: CASLQGTEAFF
CDR3 DNA: TGCGCCAGCTTACAGGGTACTGAAGCTTTCTTT

D gene: TRBD1
V gene: TRBV6-5
clone size: -
J gene: TRBJ1-2
CDR3 protein: CASSYSARRRQGGYTF
CDR3 DNA: TGTGCCAGCAGTTACTCCGCTCGCCGACGACAGGGAGGCTACACCTTC

D gene: TRBD2
V gene: TRBV9
clone size: -
J gene: TRBJ2-1
CDR3 protein: CASSVGSGLADEQFF
CDR3 DNA: TGTGCCAGCAGCGTAGGATCGGGACTAGCTGATGAGCAGTTCTTC

D gene: -
V gene: TRBV6-6
clone size: -
J gene: TRBJ2-7
CDR3 protein: CASSHQDSSYEQYF
CDR3 DNA: TGTGCCAGCAGTCATCAGGACAGCTCCTACGAGCAGTACTTC

D gene: TRBD1
V gene: TRBV28
clone size: once
J gene: TRBJ2-1
CDR3 protein: CASRSGTGGNEQFF
CDR3 DNA: TGTGCCAGCAGATCCGGGACAGGGGGCAATGAGCAGTTCTTC

D gene: -
V gene: TRBV6-1
clone size: -
J gene: TRBJ2-1
CDR3 protein: CASTRLDGGMGFF
CDR3 DNA: TGTGCCAGCACCCGACTTGACGGAGGAATGGGGTTCTTC

D gene: TRBD1
V gene: TRBV7-6
clone size: -
J gene: TRBJ1-1
CDR3 protein: CASTLSGTANTEAFF
CDR3 DNA: TGTGCCAGCACCCTATCCGGGACAGCTAACACTGAAGCTTTCTTT

D gene: -
V gene: TRBV10-1
clone size: -
J gene: TRBJ2-1
CDR3 protein: CASSESSIGEQFF
CDR3 DNA: TGCGCCAGCAGTGAGTCCTCGATCGGGGAGCAGTTCTTC

D gene: -
V gene: TRBV30
clone size: once
J gene: TRBJ2-3
CDR3 protein: CAWSLTPPGESTDTQYF
CDR3 DNA: TGTGCCTGGAGCCTAACTCCCCCAGGGGAAAGCACAGATACGCAGTATTTT

D gene: -
V gene: TRBV14
clone size: -
J gene: TRBJ1-2
CDR3 protein: CASSQAGSGALYGYTF
CDR3 DNA: TGTGCCAGCAGCCAAGCGGGATCAGGGGCGCTCTATGGCTACACCTTC

D gene: -
V gene: TRBV4-3
clone size: -
J gene: TRBJ1-5
CDR3 protein: CASSQSAQGYQPQHF
CDR3 DNA: TGCGCCAGCAGCCAGAGCGCGCAGGGCTATCAGCCCCAGCATTTT

D gene: -
V gene: TRBV6-5
clone size: -
J gene: TRBJ2-7
CDR3 protein: CASSYTGSPSYEQYF
CDR3 DNA: TGTGCCAGCAGTTATACAGGGAGTCCCTCCTACGAGCAGTACTTC

D gene: -
V gene: TRBV19
clone size: -
J gene: TRBJ1-2
CDR3 protein: CASSTPQGVGANYGYTF
CDR3 DNA: TGTGCCAGTAGTACCCCACAGGGCGTTGGAGCTAACTATGGCTACACCTTC

D gene: -
V gene: TRBV13
clone size: -
J gene: TRBJ2-3
CDR3 protein: CASSFERALTDTQYF
CDR3 DNA: TGTGCCAGCAGCTTCGAGCGGGCGCTCACAGATACGCAGTATTTT

D gene: -
V gene: TRBV6-1
clone size: medium-sized
J gene: TRBJ2-2
CDR3 protein: CASNGRGETGELFF
CDR3 DNA: TGTGCCAGTAACGGGCGGGGAGAAACCGGGGAGCTGTTTTTT

D gene: -
V gene: TRBV7-3
clone size: once
J gene: TRBJ2-7
CDR3 protein: CASSLRGGAGEQYF
CDR3 DNA: TGTGCCAGCAGCTTAAGGGGCGGGGCAGGCGAGCAGTACTTC

D gene: TRBD1
V gene: TRBV4-3
clone size: -
J gene: TRBJ1-2
CDR3 protein: CASSRGTLGQGARSGYTF
CDR3 DNA: TGCGCCAGCAGCCGCGGAACTCTAGGACAGGGGGCGCGGAGTGGCTACACCTTC

D gene: TRBD2
V gene: TRBV5-6
clone size: -
J gene: TRBJ2-1
CDR3 protein: CASSFPRGGRGDEQFF
CDR3 DNA: TGTGCCAGCAGCTTTCCTCGGGGGGGCCGGGGGGATGAGCAGTTCTTC

D gene: TRBD2
V gene: TRBV7-9
clone size: -
J gene: TRBJ2-1
CDR3 protein: CASSLGTSGGLQFF
CDR3 DNA: TGTGCCAGCAGCTTAGGGACTAGCGGGGGGCTGCAGTTCTTC

D gene: TRBD1
V gene: TRBV7-9
clone size: -
J gene: TRBJ2-7
CDR3 protein: CASSAGTGSSYEQYF
CDR3 DNA: TGTGCCAGCAGCGCTGGGACAGGGAGCTCCTACGAGCAGTACTTC

D gene: -
V gene: TRBV27
clone size: -
J gene: TRBJ1-6
CDR3 protein: CASSLQGFTKVGGSPLHF
CDR3 DNA: TGTGCCAGCAGTTTACAGGGATTCACCAAAGTCGGCGGATCACCCCTCCACTTT